These T cell receptor beta chains were read from a single sample in a study of T cells in narcolepsy. The table came from immunoSEQ multiplex PCR; TCRdb's copy has only in-frame clones and leaves some out. The sample includes some 15,000 clones, about 85% seen only once; the top ten take more than 35%. The sample consisted of memory (CD45RA-) CD4+ T cells from blood. Every receptor here comes from a human donor in good health. Both conserved end residues are part of each CDR3. A D gene is named only where the DNA matches it firmly. Clone sizes are given selectively: once, few, many, or a class where the clone is expanded.

v_call: TRBV6-4; d_call: TRBD2; j_call: TRBJ2-3; cdr3_length: 15; clone_size: NA; cdr3_aa: CASSPTSGGTDTQYF; cdr3_nt: TGTGCCAGCAGCCCAACTAGCGGGGGCACAGATACGCAGTATTTT
v_call: TRBV14; d_call: NA; j_call: TRBJ2-1; cdr3_length: 13; clone_size: NA; cdr3_aa: CASSQVRGAEQFF; cdr3_nt: TGTGCCAGCAGCCAAGTTCGAGGGGCTGAGCAGTTCTTC
v_call: TRBV7-3; d_call: TRBD2; j_call: TRBJ2-1; cdr3_length: 14; clone_size: NA; cdr3_aa: CASSLGTRLDEQFF; cdr3_nt: TGTGCCAGCAGCTTAGGGACTAGGCTCGATGAGCAGTTCTTC
v_call: TRBV5-1; d_call: NA; j_call: TRBJ2-3; cdr3_length: 15; clone_size: NA; cdr3_aa: CASSLQGGRSDTQYF; cdr3_nt: TGCGCCAGCAGCCTCCAGGGGGGACGCTCAGATACGCAGTATTTT
v_call: TRBV11-2; d_call: TRBD1; j_call: TRBJ2-3; cdr3_length: 16; clone_size: NA; cdr3_aa: CASSQAGQGFSDTQYF; cdr3_nt: TGTGCCAGCAGCCAAGCGGGACAGGGGTTTTCAGATACGCAGTATTTT
v_call: TRBV7-2; d_call: TRBD2; j_call: TRBJ2-7; cdr3_length: 15; clone_size: few; cdr3_aa: CASSLVAGGTYEQYF; cdr3_nt: TGTGCCAGCAGCTTAGTGGCGGGGGGGACCTACGAGCAGTACTTC
v_call: TRBV6-5; d_call: TRBD1; j_call: TRBJ1-2; cdr3_length: 15; clone_size: NA; cdr3_aa: CASRRQVQGARGYTF; cdr3_nt: TGTGCCAGCAGGAGACAGGTCCAGGGGGCACGCGGCTACACCTTC
v_call: TRBV5-4; d_call: NA; j_call: TRBJ1-2; cdr3_length: 13; clone_size: NA; cdr3_aa: CASSMNRVGGYTF; cdr3_nt: TGTGCCAGCAGCATGAACCGGGTCGGGGGCTACACCTTC
v_call: TRBV6-1; d_call: NA; j_call: TRBJ2-7; cdr3_length: 11; clone_size: NA; cdr3_aa: CASSTPYEQYF; cdr3_nt: TGTGCCAGCAGTACTCCGTACGAGCAGTACTTC
v_call: TRBV2; d_call: TRBD1; j_call: TRBJ2-7; cdr3_length: 13; clone_size: NA; cdr3_aa: CASKPGQGAEQYF; cdr3_nt: TGTGCCAGCAAACCAGGGCAGGGGGCCGAGCAGTACTTC
v_call: TRBV7-8; d_call: TRBD1; j_call: TRBJ2-7; cdr3_length: 15; clone_size: NA; cdr3_aa: CATHRVGQSSYEQYF; cdr3_nt: TGTGCCACCCACCGGGTGGGACAGTCTTCCTACGAGCAGTACTTC
v_call: TRBV2; d_call: NA; j_call: TRBJ1-5; cdr3_length: 14; clone_size: NA; cdr3_aa: CASSRAAGNQPQHF; cdr3_nt: TGTGCCAGCAGTCGAGCGGCAGGGAACCAGCCCCAGCATTTT
v_call: TRBV7-2; d_call: NA; j_call: TRBJ2-2; cdr3_length: 16; clone_size: NA; cdr3_aa: CASSLQQLGNTGELFF; cdr3_nt: TGTGCCAGCAGCTTACAACAGCTCGGGAACACCGGGGAGCTGTTTTTT
v_call: TRBV7-8; d_call: NA; j_call: TRBJ1-2; cdr3_length: 14; clone_size: NA; cdr3_aa: CASSLDGLNYGYTF; cdr3_nt: TGTGCCAGCAGCTTAGATGGACTTAACTATGGCTACACCTTC
v_call: TRBV6-6; d_call: TRBD1; j_call: TRBJ1-2; cdr3_length: 12; clone_size: NA; cdr3_aa: CASGQGSYGYTF; cdr3_nt: TGTGCCAGCGGACAGGGGTCCTATGGCTACACCTTC
v_call: TRBV5-4; d_call: TRBD1; j_call: TRBJ1-4; cdr3_length: 14; clone_size: NA; cdr3_aa: CASSFSGQGEKLFF; cdr3_nt: TGTGCCAGCAGCTTTTCGGGACAGGGGGAAAAACTGTTTTTT
v_call: TRBV7-2; d_call: NA; j_call: TRBJ1-6; cdr3_length: 14; clone_size: NA; cdr3_aa: CASSRGLENSPLHF; cdr3_nt: TGTGCCAGCAGCCGGGGACTCGAGAATTCACCCCTCCACTTT
v_call: TRBV18; d_call: NA; j_call: TRBJ1-4; cdr3_length: 16; clone_size: NA; cdr3_aa: CASSPLATATNEKLFF; cdr3_nt: TGTGCCAGCTCACCACTAGCGACAGCAACTAATGAAAAACTGTTTTTT
v_call: TRBV5-5; d_call: TRBD2; j_call: TRBJ2-3; cdr3_length: 16; clone_size: once; cdr3_aa: CASSTGLAGVSDTQYF; cdr3_nt: TGTGCCAGCAGCACCGGACTAGCGGGGGTGTCAGATACGCAGTATTTT
v_call: TRBV30; d_call: NA; j_call: TRBJ1-1; cdr3_length: 13; clone_size: few; cdr3_aa: CAWSEGSWTEAFF; cdr3_nt: TGTGCCTGGAGTGAAGGTTCGTGGACTGAAGCTTTCTTT
v_call: TRBV6-1; d_call: NA; j_call: TRBJ1-2; cdr3_length: 14; clone_size: NA; cdr3_aa: CASSMGAHGYGYTF; cdr3_nt: TGTGCCAGCAGTATGGGGGCTCACGGGTATGGCTACACCTTC
v_call: TRBV11-1; d_call: TRBD2; j_call: TRBJ2-1; cdr3_length: 16; clone_size: NA; cdr3_aa: CASSLEQRGGWNEQFF; cdr3_nt: TGTGCCAGCAGCTTAGAGCAGCGGGGGGGCTGGAATGAGCAGTTCTTC
v_call: TRBV7-2; d_call: TRBD2; j_call: TRBJ2-5; cdr3_length: 17; clone_size: NA; cdr3_aa: CASSLGLLAGARETQYF; cdr3_nt: TGTGCCAGCAGCTTAGGACTTCTAGCGGGAGCTCGAGAGACCCAGTACTTC
v_call: TRBV18; d_call: NA; j_call: TRBJ1-1; cdr3_length: 15; clone_size: NA; cdr3_aa: CASSQLQGKGTEAFF; cdr3_nt: TGTGCCAGCTCTCAGCTTCAGGGTAAGGGCACTGAAGCTTTCTTT
v_call: TRBV6-1; d_call: NA; j_call: TRBJ1-4; cdr3_length: 11; clone_size: NA; cdr3_aa: CASSSREKLFF; cdr3_nt: TGTGCCAGCAGTTCTCGGGAAAAACTGTTTTTT
v_call: TRBV5-1; d_call: TRBD1; j_call: TRBJ2-7; cdr3_length: 13; clone_size: NA; cdr3_aa: CASSFVRGYEQYF; cdr3_nt: TGCGCCAGCAGCTTCGTCAGGGGGTACGAGCAGTACTTC
v_call: TRBV30; d_call: TRBD1; j_call: TRBJ1-2; cdr3_length: 13; clone_size: NA; cdr3_aa: CAWRTDRSSGYTF; cdr3_nt: TGTGCCTGGAGAACGGACAGGTCTTCTGGCTACACCTTC
v_call: TRBV27; d_call: TRBD1; j_call: TRBJ1-6; cdr3_length: 15; clone_size: NA; cdr3_aa: CASSDYRGYNSPLHF; cdr3_nt: TGTGCCAGCAGTGACTACAGGGGCTATAATTCACCCCTCCACTTT
v_call: TRBV18; d_call: NA; j_call: TRBJ1-3; cdr3_length: 14; clone_size: few; cdr3_aa: CASSPPGSGNTIYF; cdr3_nt: TGTGCCAGCTCACCCCCGGGCTCTGGAAACACCATATATTTT
v_call: TRBV6-4; d_call: NA; j_call: TRBJ2-2; cdr3_length: 16; clone_size: once; cdr3_aa: CASSDSTVSRAGELFF; cdr3_nt: TGTGCCAGCAGTGACTCGACGGTTAGCCGCGCCGGGGAGCTGTTTTTT
v_call: TRBV7-9; d_call: TRBD1; j_call: TRBJ2-7; cdr3_length: 16; clone_size: NA; cdr3_aa: CASSSPPGQGSYEQYF; cdr3_nt: TGTGCCAGCAGCTCACCCCCAGGACAGGGCTCCTACGAGCAGTACTTC
v_call: TRBV5-4; d_call: NA; j_call: TRBJ2-2; cdr3_length: 15; clone_size: NA; cdr3_aa: CASSFPGRLTGELFF; cdr3_nt: TGTGCCAGCAGCTTCCCGGGACGACTCACCGGGGAGCTGTTTTTT
v_call: TRBV19; d_call: NA; j_call: TRBJ2-3; cdr3_length: 16; clone_size: NA; cdr3_aa: CATSPGQVFFTDTQYF; cdr3_nt: TGTGCCACCTCACCGGGGCAGGTATTTTTCACAGATACGCAGTATTTT
v_call: TRBV19; d_call: NA; j_call: TRBJ1-5; cdr3_length: 14; clone_size: few; cdr3_aa: CASSPRTVNQPQHF; cdr3_nt: TGTGCCAGTAGCCCTCGGACAGTAAATCAGCCCCAGCATTTT
v_call: TRBV11-3; d_call: NA; j_call: TRBJ2-3; cdr3_length: 14; clone_size: NA; cdr3_aa: CASSLGGGTDTQYF; cdr3_nt: TGTGCCAGCAGCTTAGGCGGGGGCACAGATACGCAGTATTTT